The rows below give T cell receptor beta chains drawn from one sample of a study of glioma-infiltrating T cells. MiXCR, applied by TCRdb to the multiplex PCR reads, yields one record per CDR3 protein. The sample records around 150,000 distinct CDR3 sequences, roughly two fifths being singletons. The material sequenced was glioma tissue, nonneoplastic brain tissue, or PBMCs (not recorded which). These receptors originate from a human donor with low-grade glioma or glioblastoma, undergoing nonglioma brain surgery, or in good health (not recorded which). Each CDR3 is given with its conserved first and last residue. D genes are given only for firm matches. The size entry is marked missing in some rows and otherwise reads once, few, many or a size class.

cdr3_nt	cdr3_aa	d_call	v_call	j_call	clone_size
TGTGCCATCAGTGAGTTAGCGGACACTGAAGCTTTCTTT	CAISELADTEAFF	NA	TRBV6-1	TRBJ1-1	NA
TGCAGTGCTAGTCTTAGAAGGGAGGGCACAGATACGCAGTATTTT	CSASLRREGTDTQYF	NA	TRBV20-1	TRBJ2-3	NA
TGTGCCAGCAGACTTGGACCGGATCAAGAGACCCAGTACTTC	CASRLGPDQETQYF	NA	TRBV7-2	TRBJ2-5	few
TGTGCCAGCAGACGCGGGACTAGCCCTTCCAATGAGCAGTTCTTC	CASRRGTSPSNEQFF	TRBD2	TRBV4-2	TRBJ2-1	NA
TGTGCCAGCAGCTCGCAGCAGGAGCAGTTCTTC	CASSSQQEQFF	NA	TRBV27	TRBJ2-1	NA
TGCGCCAGCAGTAAGTTCTCCGAAGCCGGTGAGACCCAGTACTTC	CASSKFSEAGETQYF	NA	TRBV4-1	TRBJ2-5	NA
TGTGCCAGCTCCCGTTTGGACAGGGACGGGAATACGCAGTATTTT	CASSRLDRDGNTQYF	TRBD1	TRBV7-2	TRBJ2-3	NA
TGCGCCAGCAGCCAAATAAGCGGGAGCCCCTACGAGCAGTACTTC	CASSQISGSPYEQYF	TRBD2	TRBV4-1	TRBJ2-7	NA
TGCAGTGCCGCGTTGAGAGCGGAGAATGAGCAGTTCTTC	CSAALRAENEQFF	NA	TRBV20-1	TRBJ2-1	NA
TGTGCCAGCAGTTTTGGGCGCTCTGGGGCCAACGTCCTGACTTTC	CASSFGRSGANVLTF	NA	TRBV27	TRBJ2-6	NA
TGTGCCAGCAGTCTCAGGGGCCCCACAGATACGCAGTATTTT	CASSLRGPTDTQYF	NA	TRBV6-1	TRBJ2-3	NA
TGTGCCACGTCGGGACAGGGTGCCTACGAGCAGTACTTC	CATSGQGAYEQYF	TRBD1	TRBV24-1	TRBJ2-7	NA
TGTGCCAGCGCCCCGGCCGTAGGGGATGGCTACACCTTC	CASAPAVGDGYTF	NA	TRBV7-2	TRBJ1-2	NA
TGCAGTGCTAGAGTGACCGGGGATTGGAACACTGAAGCTTTCTTT	CSARVTGDWNTEAFF	NA	TRBV20-1	TRBJ1-1	few
TGTGCCAGCAGCTTTAGCACGATTAAAGCCTTTGGGGCTTTCTTT	CASSFSTIKAFGAFF	NA	TRBV7-8	TRBJ1-1	NA
TGTGCCAGCAAACAGGCGCTCGTTGGCGAGCAGTACTTC	CASKQALVGEQYF	NA	TRBV6-2/TRBV6-3	TRBJ2-7	once
TGCGCCAGCAGCCTAACGGGCGGTGCAGATACGCAGTATTTT	CASSLTGGADTQYF	NA	TRBV4-3	TRBJ2-3	NA
TGTGCCAGCTCACTCGGGACACTTCTAGAGACCCAGTACTTC	CASSLGTLLETQYF	NA	TRBV18	TRBJ2-5	NA
TGTGCCACCAGTGACCGCACATCGGGCCCAAACTATGGCTACACCTTC	CATSDRTSGPNYGYTF	NA	TRBV24-1	TRBJ1-2	NA
TGTGCCAGCAGGAGGACACGTATAGATGGAAACACCATATATTTT	CASRRTRIDGNTIYF	NA	TRBV6-1	TRBJ1-3	NA
TGTGCCAGCAGGGGCGGGACAGTTAGCAATCAGCCCCAGCATTTT	CASRGGTVSNQPQHF	TRBD1	TRBV2	TRBJ1-5	few
TGTGCCAGCAGTGATTTGACAGGAGGATATGGCTACACCTTC	CASSDLTGGYGYTF	NA	TRBV2	TRBJ1-2	NA
TGTGCCAGCAGCGGTGACACCTATGAGCAGTTCTTC	CASSGDTYEQFF	NA	TRBV7-9	TRBJ2-1	few
TGTGCCACCAGCGGGACAGCTTCAAGCTCCTACAATGAGCAGTTCTTC	CATSGTASSSYNEQFF	TRBD1	TRBV15	TRBJ2-1	NA
TGTGCCACCCGACAGGGGGATACCGGGGAGCTGTTTTTT	CATRQGDTGELFF	TRBD1	TRBV6-1	TRBJ2-2	NA
TGTGCCACCAGCAGAGATTACCGGGAGAGCTACACCTTC	CATSRDYRESYTF	NA	TRBV15	TRBJ1-2	few
TGTGCCAGCAGCTTAGATTTCGGGGAAGAGACCCAGTACTTC	CASSLDFGEETQYF	NA	TRBV7-2	TRBJ2-5	NA
TGTGCCAGCAGTGAAAAGCCAGAGTATAGCAATCAGCCCCAGCATTTT	CASSEKPEYSNQPQHF	NA	TRBV6-1	TRBJ1-5	large
TGTGCCAGCAGCCCGCATGGGGGGAGTGAGCAGTTCTTC	CASSPHGGSEQFF	NA	TRBV7-4	TRBJ2-1	few
TGTGCCAGCAGCTTGAAGGGGACCTCTGGAAACACCATATATTTT	CASSLKGTSGNTIYF	NA	TRBV11-2	TRBJ1-3	NA
TGTGCCAGCAGCTTATTTTTGGGGGATGAGCAGTTTTTC	CASSLFLGDEQFF	NA	TRBV7-2	TRBJ2-1	NA
TGTGCCAGCGACCCCGGGGAATGGACAGATACGCAGTATTTT	CASDPGEWTDTQYF	NA	TRBV7-9	TRBJ2-3	few
TGCGCCAGCAGCCAAGACAGTTCCTACAATGAGCAGTTCTTC	CASSQDSSYNEQFF	NA	TRBV4-1	TRBJ2-1	few
TGTGCCAGCAGTTACTCGGGGCGCCGAACTGAAGCTTTCTTT	CASSYSGRRTEAFF	NA	TRBV6-6	TRBJ1-1	NA
TGCAGTGCTAGAGACCCGATCGGGGAGCTGTTTTTT	CSARDPIGELFF	NA	TRBV20-1	TRBJ2-2	NA
TGTGCCAGCTCGCAAGACTACGAGCAGTACTTC	CASSQDYEQYF	NA	TRBV6-1	TRBJ2-7	many
TGCAGTGCTAGGGAAGGGTCAGGCCTATATGGCTACACCTTC	CSAREGSGLYGYTF	NA	TRBV20-1	TRBJ1-2	few
TGTGCCAGCAGCTTGGGAAGCGCACCCACGGGAGGCTACACCTTC	CASSLGSAPTGGYTF	NA	TRBV5-4	TRBJ1-2	NA
TGTGCCAGCAGCTTGGGACTAGCGGGAGAGTACACAGATACGCAGTATTTT	CASSLGLAGEYTDTQYF	TRBD2	TRBV7-9	TRBJ2-3	NA
TGCGCCAGCAGCCAGCGGGTTTCAGGAAACACCATATATTTT	CASSQRVSGNTIYF	NA	TRBV4-3	TRBJ1-3	NA
TGTGCCAGCAGTTACTCGGACGGCTACTACGAGCAGTACTTC	CASSYSDGYYEQYF	NA	TRBV6-6	TRBJ2-7	few
TGTGCCAGCAGTTTGAGGGGGGCGGCTTTCTTT	CASSLRGAAFF	NA	TRBV28	TRBJ1-1	many
TGTGCCACCAGCCCTAGCGTGCGCGGGGGGCTCTATGCAGAGACCCAGTACTTC	CATSPSVRGGLYAETQYF	TRBD2	TRBV15	TRBJ2-5	many
TGTGCCAGCAGTTCGGGGGGGGGAATCTACAATGAGCAGTTCTTC	CASSSGGGIYNEQFF	TRBD2	TRBV6-2/TRBV6-3	TRBJ2-1	NA
TGTGCCAGCAGTGGAACCTGGCCTTCACCTCTCCACTTT	CASSGTWPSPLHF	NA	TRBV28	TRBJ1-6	NA
TGTGCCAGCAGCCCTTCCGCCTACAATGAGCAGTTCTTC	CASSPSAYNEQFF	NA	TRBV7-3	TRBJ2-1	NA
TGTGCCAGCAGCAACCCTGGGCAGGGGGCGAGAGAGCAGTACTTC	CASSNPGQGAREQYF	TRBD1	TRBV7-9	TRBJ2-7	once
TGTGCCAGCAGTTTTGGGACAGCCAACTATGGCTACACCTTC	CASSFGTANYGYTF	TRBD1	TRBV28	TRBJ1-2	NA